This TCR beta chain is drawn from a study of T cell repertoires in cytomegalovirus infection. TCRdb reprocessed the reads via MiXCR and lists one record per CDR3 protein. The sample holds about 490,000 distinct CDR3 sequences, about 30% seen once. Study-wide findings and caveats: Frequencies of public TCR beta families were cumulated, and this identified carriers of CMV plus the relevant HLA.

Regarding this clonotype: Antigen specificity is unknown. The junction does not match germline at one end; this may be a read error.

The CDR3 has 16 residues. Germline V gene data show CDR1 as SEHNR and CDR2 as FQNEAQ (reference sequence). This TCR came from a human donor in good health (CMV status not recorded). Some clones in this sample may be carry-over from other donors' samples. The sequenced material came from PBMCs. This rearrangement joins TRBV7-9 to TRBJ2-1, with a possible D match to TRBD1 (5 bases). CDR3 amino acids: CTSSPPWQGNVNEQFF. The CDR3 DNA sequence: TGTACCAGCAGCCCCCCCTGGCAGGGAAATGTCAATGAGCAGTTCTTC.